This T cell receptor beta chain was sequenced during a study of T-cell reconstitution after alpha-beta-depleted transplantation in children (dated by TCRdb to between 2015 and 2016). Looking at the study overall: T-cell immune reconstitution after TCRalphabeta/CD19-depleted allogeneic hematopoietic cell transplantation in children was quantitatively tracked in the study by means of TCR repertoire profiling. Overall study outcomes, separate from this receptor: The high TCRbeta diversity at day 60 in some patients was ascribed to recipient T cells and intrathymic progenitors that had survived conditioning. Hyperexpanded clone frequencies declined over subsequent months; after one year, T-cell counts and TCRbeta diversity were mostly attributed to newly produced T cells. The apparently early alphabetaT-cell count recovery about two months after transplant was reportedly dependent on only several hundred rapidly expanded clones derived from non-depleted graft cells.

This clonotype was seen at least ten times. Which antigen it targets is not known. There are no base qualities to consult, and no much larger clone falls within one base. This specimen's treatment or condition label, interpreted: allogeneic hematopoietic cell transplantation with graft depleted of TCRalphabeta T cells and CD19 B cells. The children who served as transplant recipients had been given grafts of TCRalphabeta/CD19-depleted allogeneic hematopoietic cells. In the germline V gene, CDR1 corresponds to ENHRY and CDR2 to SYGVKD. The cysteine opens and the phenylalanine closes a CDR3 of 14 amino acids. Just CDR3 DNA is preserved here, 42 bases in frame from base 1. V drops 0 bases and J drops 3 bases, leaving 7 bases in between. The library was obtained by PCR. Instrument used: Illumina HiSeq 2500. TCR library preparation used molecular barcoding, with unique molecular identifiers applied to normalize quantification of the TCRbeta repertoire. Through fastp at Q25 and MiXCR, TCRdb rebuilt clones from the public reads, retaining in-frame beta chains. Rows with one shared CDR3 protein collapse into an entry with the most common genes and DNA. The sample contains about 300,000 distinct CDR3 sequences, 10% of them found a single time. The ten most abundant clones make up about 8% of the sample.

The receptor comes from a boy under two years old with acute myeloid leukemia, due to receive a stem cell transplant. Material: PBMCs, obtained before TCRalphabeta/CD19-depleted stem cell transplant. Here the chain combines TRBV10-3 and TRBJ2-3, with no D gene named confidently. At the DNA level, the sequence is TGTGCCATCAGTGAGTCCGTAGCAACAGATACGCAGTATTTT. Its translation reads: CAISESVATDTQYF.